Only one count was recorded for the clone carrying this TCR beta chain. Its antigen is undetermined. CDR1 is MDHEN, CDR2 SYDVKM, per germline. Trimming removed 2 bases at V and 12 bases at J, with 25 bases between. This CDR3 has 16 amino acids. This record belongs to a study of cytomegalovirus exposure and HLA in healthy donors. Study-wide results and caveats: According to a subsequent analysis, TCR clusters from the first cohort were inclined to appear together in the 120 validation repertoires. Specific recognition of CMV antigens was confirmed in vitro for a few chains (all CMV-associated). Some TCR beta chains (roughly 150 of them) were listed as cytomegalovirus-associated.

TCRdb's table, derived via immunoSEQ multiplex PCR, lists solely in-frame clones and lacks some. This sample has about 120,000 clones, with around 89% found just once. Input material: PBMCs. The receptor was derived from a man aged 18-30 years in good health and CMV-seronegative. The rearrangement uses TRBV28 and TRBJ1-1; possible D gene TRBD1, 6 bases. CDR3 loop: CASSLSSGQPLRTTFF. The CDR3 bases are TGTGCCAGCAGTTTAAGTTCGGGACAACCTTTAAGGACGACTTTCTTT.